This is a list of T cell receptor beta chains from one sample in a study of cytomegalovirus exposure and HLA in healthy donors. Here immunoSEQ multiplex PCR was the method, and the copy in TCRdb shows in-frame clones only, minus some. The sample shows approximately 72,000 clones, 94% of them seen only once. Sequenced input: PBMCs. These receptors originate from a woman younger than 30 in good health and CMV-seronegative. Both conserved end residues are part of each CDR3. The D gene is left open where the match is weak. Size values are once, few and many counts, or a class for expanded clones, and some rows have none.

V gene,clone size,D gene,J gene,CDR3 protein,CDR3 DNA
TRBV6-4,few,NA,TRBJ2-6,CASSETHSGANVLTF,TGTGCCAGCAGTGAAACACACTCTGGGGCCAACGTCCTGACTTTC
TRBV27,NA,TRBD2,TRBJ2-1,CASSFGTSGAYNEQFF,TGTGCCAGCAGTTTTGGGACTAGCGGGGCATACAATGAGCAGTTCTTC
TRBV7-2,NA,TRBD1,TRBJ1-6,CASNRQGESPLHF,TGTGCCAGCAACCGACAGGGAGAATCACCCCTCCACTTT
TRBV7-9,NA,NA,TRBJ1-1,CASSPVEGASTEAFF,TGTGCCAGCAGCCCGGTAGAGGGAGCGAGCACTGAAGCTTTCTTT
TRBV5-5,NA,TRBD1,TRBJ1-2,CASSPRTPGQGSYGYTF,TGTGCCAGCAGCCCCAGGACCCCGGGACAGGGGAGCTATGGCTACACCTTC
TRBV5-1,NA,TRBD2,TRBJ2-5,CASSSGLAGGRQETQYF,TGCGCCAGCAGCTCTGGACTAGCGGGGGGGCGACAAGAGACCCAGTACTTC
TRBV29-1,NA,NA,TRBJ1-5,CSVGSGNQPQHF,TGCAGCGTGGGGAGTGGGAATCAGCCCCAGCATTTT
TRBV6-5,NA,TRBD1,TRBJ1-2,CASSYSGTAFNYGYTF,TGTGCCAGCAGTTACTCCGGGACAGCTTTTAACTATGGCTACACCTTC
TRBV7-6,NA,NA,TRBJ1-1,CASSLLSFGNTEAFF,TGTGCCAGCAGCTTACTGAGTTTCGGGAACACTGAAGCTTTCTTT
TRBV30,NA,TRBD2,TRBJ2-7,CAWSSRRRGGAYEQYF,TGTGCCTGGTCTTCTAGGCGACGGGGGGGCGCATACGAGCAGTACTTC
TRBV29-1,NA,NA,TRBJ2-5,CSVILRAGTGFQETQYF,TGCAGCGTTATTTTGAGGGCTGGAACAGGGTTCCAAGAGACCCAGTACTTC
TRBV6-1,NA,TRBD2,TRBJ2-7,CASSEGAGGRYEQYF,TGTGCCAGCAGTGAAGGAGCGGGGGGGAGGTACGAGCAGTACTTC
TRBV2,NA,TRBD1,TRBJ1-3,CASSEAPKDRVGGNTIYF,TGTGCCAGCAGTGAAGCGCCAAAGGACAGGGTGGGTGGAAACACCATATATTTT
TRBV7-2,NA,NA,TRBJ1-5,CASTQGGQGAQPQHF,TGTGCCAGCACCCAAGGAGGGCAGGGTGCTCAGCCCCAGCATTTT
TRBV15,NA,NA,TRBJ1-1,CATSSGIGGGTEAFF,TGTGCCACCAGCAGTGGGATTGGGGGGGGCACTGAAGCTTTCTTT
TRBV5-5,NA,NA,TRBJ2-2,CASSLAVNTGELFF,TGTGCCAGCAGCTTGGCCGTGAACACCGGGGAGCTGTTTTTT